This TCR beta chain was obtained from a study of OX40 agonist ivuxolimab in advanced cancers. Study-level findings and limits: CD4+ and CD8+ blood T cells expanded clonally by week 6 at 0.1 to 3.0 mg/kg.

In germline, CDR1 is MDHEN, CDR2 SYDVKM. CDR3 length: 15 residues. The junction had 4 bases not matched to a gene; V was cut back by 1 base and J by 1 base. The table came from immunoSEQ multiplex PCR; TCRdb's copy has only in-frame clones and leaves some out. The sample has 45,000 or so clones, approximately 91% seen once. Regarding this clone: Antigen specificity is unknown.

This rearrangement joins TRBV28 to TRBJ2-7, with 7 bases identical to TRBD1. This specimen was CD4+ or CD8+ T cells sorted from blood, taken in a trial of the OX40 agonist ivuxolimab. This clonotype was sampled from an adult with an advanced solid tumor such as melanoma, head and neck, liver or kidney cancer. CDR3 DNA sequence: TGTGCCAGCAGTTTATTCCAGGGGGAGTCCTACGAGCAGTACTTC. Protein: CASSLFQGESYEQYF.